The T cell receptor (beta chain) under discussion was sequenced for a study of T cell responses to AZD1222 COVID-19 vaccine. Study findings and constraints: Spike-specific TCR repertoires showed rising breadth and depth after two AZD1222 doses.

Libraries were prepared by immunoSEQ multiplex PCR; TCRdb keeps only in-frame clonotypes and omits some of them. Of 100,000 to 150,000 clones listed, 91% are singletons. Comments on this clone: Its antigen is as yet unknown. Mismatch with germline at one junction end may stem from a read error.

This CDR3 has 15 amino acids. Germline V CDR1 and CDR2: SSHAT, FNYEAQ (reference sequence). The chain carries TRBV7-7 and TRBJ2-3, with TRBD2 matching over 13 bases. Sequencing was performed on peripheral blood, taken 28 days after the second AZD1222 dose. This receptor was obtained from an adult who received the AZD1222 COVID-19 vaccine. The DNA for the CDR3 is TGTGCTAGCAGCACCGGGACTAGCGGGAAGGATACGCAGTATTTT. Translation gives CASSTGTSGKDTQYF.